The next 15 T cell receptor beta chains were all read from a single sample in a study of control samples from healthy donors and cancer patients (dated by TCRdb to 2018 to 2021). Library creation used the immunoSEQ multiplex PCR assay. The table comes from immuneACCESS by way of TCRdb, which keeps in-frame sequences with V and J called. Part of the clones is missing from these tables; in studies checked, under half for an unresolved V gene and the rest for unknown reasons. The sample table lists approximately 120,000 clones, 90% of them with a count of one. The ten biggest clones cover roughly 4% of the sample. Source material: blood. The receptors were sampled from a human donor in good health. The donor label of this sample is uncertain.

The chain links TRBV5-1 to TRBJ2-2; tentative D call: TRBD1 (6 bases). Germline loops: CDR1 SGHRS, CDR2 YFSETQ. This CDR3 has 15 amino acids. V was cut by 5 bases and J by 0 bases, with 11 bases left in between. The CDR3 DNA sequence: TGCGCCAGCAGAAGGAGGACAGCGAACACCGGGGAGCTGTTTTTT. Translating it yields CASRRRTANTGELFF.

The chain recombines TRBV25-1 with TRBJ1-2; 10 nucleotides match TRBD1. CDR3 length: 15 amino acids. Germline values: CDR1 MGHDK, CDR2 SYGVNS. With V trimmed by 3 bases and J by 4 bases, 5 bases remained unmatched. In nucleotides, the CDR3 is TGTGCCAGCAGTGAGGGACAGGGGTACCTCTATGGCTACACCTTC. It specifies CASSEGQGYLYGYTF.

This chain uses TRBV12-5 with TRBJ2-7; maybe TRBD1 (5 bases). Looked up from germline, CDR1 is LGHNT and CDR2 is FRNRAP. The CDR3 consists of 13 residues. Trimming cost V 2 bases and J 5 bases, with 10 bases left between them. The CDR3 region is CASGLTQGNEQYF. In DNA form, the CDR3 reads TGTGCTAGTGGTTTGACGCAGGGCAACGAGCAGTACTTC.

The gene calls are TRBV6-6 and TRBJ1-1, with D unclear. The germline CDR1 and CDR2 sequences are MNHNY and SVGAGI (reference sequence). Trimming removed 5 bases from V and 1 base from J, with 20 bases in between. The CDR3 extends over 17 amino acids. CDR3 sequence: CASSPGLWLEKNTEAFF. The CDR3 DNA follows: TGTGCCAGCAGTCCAGGCCTTTGGTTGGAAAAGAACACTGAAGCTTTCTTT.

The J gene is TRBJ2-7, the V gene TRBV6-2 or TRBV6-3; possible D gene TRBD2, 5 bases. Germline V gives CDR1 MNHEY, CDR2 SVGEGT. CDR3 size: 17 residues. The V end lost 2 bases, the J end lost 0 bases, and 17 bases lay between the germline ends. CDR3: CASSYSYLVGSSYEQYV. The CDR3 DNA follows: TGTGCCAGCAGTTACAGCTACCTCGTGGGGAGCTCCTACGAGCAGTACGTC.

The chain uses TRBV9 and TRBJ1-2; 8 bases fit TRBD1. CDR3 length equals 14 residues. V lost 5 bases, J lost 4 bases, and 7 bases stayed unmatched. Germline-derived CDR1 and CDR2 are SGDLS and YYNGEE. The CDR3 coding sequence is TGTGCCAGCAGACCGACAGGGGTGGGCTATGGCTACACCTTC. This gives the protein CASRPTGVGYGYTF.

The genes are TRBV27 and TRBJ2-5; D is ambiguous. This CDR3 spans 13 amino acids. V shed 7 bases and J shed 2 bases, with 11 bases lying between them. Germline CDR1 MNHEY, CDR2 SMNVEV (reference sequence). CDR3 amino acids: CASKGWAQETQYF. The CDR3 coding sequence is TGTGCCAGCAAAGGGTGGGCTCAAGAGACCCAGTACTTC.

The chain couples TRBV6-5 to TRBJ2-1, with D possibly matching TRBD1 (6 bases). CDR3 length: 15 amino acids. Trimming stripped 2 bases from V and 0 bases from J, with 8 bases between. Germline lookup yields CDR1 MNHEY and CDR2 SVGAGI. Here the CDR3 reads CASSYLDSSYNEQFF. As DNA, the CDR3 is TGTGCCAGCAGTTACCTGGACAGCTCCTACAATGAGCAGTTCTTC.

This rearrangement joins TRBV3-1 (or the pseudogene TRBV3-2) to TRBJ2-3; 8 bases match TRBD2. CDR1 is LGHDT and CDR2 is YNNKEL in the germline V gene (reference sequence). V dropped 4 bases and J dropped 5; count of bases not matched to a gene: 8. The CDR3 is 15 residues long. The CDR3 DNA reads as TGTGCCAGCAGCCCCCGGGGGGGAGGGAGAGATACGCAGTATTTT. Translating it yields CASSPRGGGRDTQYF.

The chain links TRBV7-9 to TRBJ2-3, with D possibly TRBD2 on 6 matching bases. The germline gives CDR1 SEHNR, CDR2 FQNEAQ (reference sequence). V shed 5 bases and J shed 7 bases, with 19 bases lying between them. This CDR3 spans 15 amino acids. Here the CDR3 DNA reads TGTGCCAGCAGCCCGACGGACTATCGAAGGAATACGCAGTATTTT. Its translation is CASSPTDYRRNTQYF.

This clone has just one count. V and J are TRBV10-3 and TRBJ1-4; unclear D gene. This CDR3 has 15 residues. Germline V gives CDR1 ENHRY, CDR2 SYGVKD. V was shortened by 0 bases and J by 3 bases, with 8 bases between the two germline ends. CDR3 region: CAISESEDSNEKLFF. As DNA, the CDR3 is TGTGCCATCAGTGAGTCAGAGGACTCTAATGAAAAACTGTTTTTT.

This rearrangement joins TRBV28 to TRBJ1-3, with 9 positions matching TRBD1. The J segment lost 4 bases and the V segment lost 4 bases, leaving 8 bases of the junction unmatched. The length of the CDR3 is 16 residues. CDR1 is MDHEN and CDR2 is SYDVKM in the germline V gene. The CDR3 bases are TGTGCCAGCAGTTCAGGACAGGGGATTTTAGGAAACACCATATATTTT. Translated, it gives CASSSGQGILGNTIYF.

The CDR3 nucleotides read TGTGCCAGCAGCCCCCCTGGGGGGAAGAGGGTCAATGAGCAGTTCTTC. Translated: CASSPPGGKRVNEQFF. This chain connects TRBV11-2 to TRBJ2-1; D is perhaps TRBD2 (6 bases). V lost 5 bases, J lost 6 bases, and 20 bases lay in between. CDR1 and CDR2 from the germline V gene are SGHAT and FQNNGV. This CDR3 is built from 16 residues.

The chain links TRBV19 to TRBJ1-5; TRBD1 matches at 8 bases. CDR3 length: 15 residues. The germline V gene has CDR1 LNHDA and CDR2 SQIVND (reference sequence). Germline trimming cut 1 base from V and 6 bases from J; bases unmatched to any gene: 5. CDR3 protein: CASSIGQGASQPQHF. DNA of the CDR3: TGTGCCAGTAGTATAGGCCAGGGGGCTAGTCAGCCCCAGCATTTT.

The chain combines TRBV27 with TRBJ2-3, with no clear D. V was clipped by 8 bases and J by 0 bases, with 15 bases between them. Germline lookup yields CDR1 MNHEY and CDR2 SMNVEV (reference sequence). The CDR3 contains 15 residues. CDR3 region: CASHSFGSSTDTQYF. CDR3 coding DNA: TGTGCCAGCCACAGCTTCGGGTCTAGCACAGATACGCAGTATTTT.